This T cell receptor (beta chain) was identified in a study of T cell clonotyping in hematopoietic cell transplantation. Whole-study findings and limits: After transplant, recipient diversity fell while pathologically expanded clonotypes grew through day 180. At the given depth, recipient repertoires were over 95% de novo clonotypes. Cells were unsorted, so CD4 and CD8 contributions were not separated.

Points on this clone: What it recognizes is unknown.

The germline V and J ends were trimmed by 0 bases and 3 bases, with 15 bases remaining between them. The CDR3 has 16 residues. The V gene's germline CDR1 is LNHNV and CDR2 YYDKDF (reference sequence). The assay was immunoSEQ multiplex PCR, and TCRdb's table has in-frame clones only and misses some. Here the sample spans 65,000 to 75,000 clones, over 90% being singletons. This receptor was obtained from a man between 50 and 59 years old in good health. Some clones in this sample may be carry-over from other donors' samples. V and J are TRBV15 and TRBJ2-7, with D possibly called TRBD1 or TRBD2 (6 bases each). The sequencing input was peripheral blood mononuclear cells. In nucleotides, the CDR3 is TGTGCCACCAGCAGAGAAAGGGGGGACACCAGCTACGAGCAGTACTTC. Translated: CATSRERGDTSYEQYF.